These 30 T cell receptor beta chains originate from one sample sequenced in a study of cytomegalovirus exposure and HLA in healthy donors. The PCR used 60 Vbeta and 13 Jbeta primers. Sequenced by immunoSEQ multiplex PCR; TCRdb stores in-frame clones only, minus some. This table holds about 56,000 clones, about four fifths found once. Sequencing was done on a sample of PBMCs. Source of these receptors: a man between 40 and 49 years old in good health and CMV-seronegative.

The V and J genes are TRBV5-1 and TRBJ1-1; D is unclear. V shed 4 bases and J shed 1 base, with 8 bases lying between them. CDR3 size: 13 residues. Germline V gene sequence: CDR1 SGHRS, CDR2 YFSETQ. DNA for the CDR3: TGCGCCAGCAGCGTTCACGGGAACACTGAAGCTTTCTTT. It encodes CASSVHGNTEAFF.

The chain carries TRBV10-3 and TRBJ1-2; no definite D call. CDR1 is ENHRY, CDR2 SYGVKD, per germline. This CDR3 region has 15 residues. V was clipped by 6 bases and J by 0 bases, with 14 bases between them. The CDR3 DNA sequence: TGTGCCATCAGCCCGAAGACGGGATCTAACTATGGCTACACCTTC. This gives the protein CAISPKTGSNYGYTF.

This rearrangement joins TRBV6-1 to TRBJ2-5; 9 nucleotides line up with TRBD1. The V gene's germline CDR1 is MNHNS and CDR2 SASEGT. The CDR3 extends over 15 amino acids. Germline trimming cut 1 base from V and 5 bases from J; bases unmatched to any gene: 5. As DNA, the CDR3 is TGTGCCAGCAGTGAAGGATCAGGGACAGGGGAGACCCAGTACTTC. It translates to CASSEGSGTGETQYF.

The chain employs TRBV29-1 and TRBJ2-7; 8 bases are shared with TRBD2. The germline V gene encodes CDR1 SQVTM and CDR2 ANQGSEA. Trimming at V came to 6 bases and at J to 1 base, leaving 5 bases not matched to a gene. This CDR3 has 13 amino acids. The DNA of the CDR3 is TGCAGCGTGCCCCGGGGGGGGTCCTACGAGCAGTACGTC. Translation gives CSVPRGGSYEQYV.

J is TRBJ2-3 and V is TRBV14; 9 positions agree with TRBD2. CDR3 length equals 18 residues. Germline values: CDR1 SGHDN, CDR2 FVKESK. The ends lost 3 bases at V and 1 base at J; junction bases unmatched: 11. The CDR3 is CASSQRAGGMTRTDTQYF. The CDR3 bases are TGTGCCAGCAGCCAGCGGGCGGGGGGGATGACCCGCACAGATACGCAGTATTTT.

This clone was picked up a small number of times. This rearrangement joins TRBV4-1 to TRBJ1-5; D may be TRBD1 (6 bases). The V end was cut by 2 bases, the J end by 6 bases, with 14 bases between. The length of the CDR3 is 15 residues. Germline V lookup: CDR1 MGHRA, CDR2 YSYEKL. The CDR3: CASSQIGGEGQPQHF. The CDR3 DNA sequence: TGCGCCAGCAGCCAAATAGGGGGAGAGGGTCAGCCCCAGCATTTT.

This chain links TRBV6-5 with TRBJ2-3, with D tentatively TRBD1 (6 bases). Per the germline V gene, CDR1 is MNHEY and CDR2 is SVGAGI. The CDR3 is made up of 14 amino acids. The ends were cut back, 0 bases at V and 5 bases at J, with 9 bases in the middle. CDR3 protein: CASSYSGAGDTQYF. The DNA of the CDR3 is TGTGCCAGCAGTTACTCGGGGGCAGGAGATACGCAGTATTTT.

This clone has only a few counts. The chain is built from TRBV4-3 and TRBJ2-2, with D unclear. Germline loops: CDR1 LGHNA, CDR2 YSLEER. CDR3 length: 15 amino acids. The germline V and J ends were trimmed by 4 bases and 2 bases, with 11 bases remaining between them. CDR3 loop: CASSLADLNTGELFF. CDR3 DNA: TGCGCCAGCAGCCTCGCAGATCTCAACACCGGGGAGCTGTTTTTT.

V and J are TRBV7-2 and TRBJ1-1, with a possible D match to TRBD1 (6 bases). V was trimmed by 5 bases and J by 6 bases, leaving 22 bases between them. The CDR3 spans 16 residues. Germline CDR1 reads SGHTA; CDR2 reads FQGNSA. In nucleotides, the CDR3 is TGTGCCAGCAGCCGAAGAGGCCGGGACACGAGCGCTGAAGCTTTCTTT. Its translation: CASSRRGRDTSAEAFF.

V and J are TRBV6-5 and TRBJ2-3, with TRBD1 as a possible D gene (6 bases). Trimming stripped 4 bases from V and 1 base from J, with 12 bases between. The length of the CDR3 is 15 residues. Germline CDR1 and CDR2: MNHEY and SVGAGI. Here the CDR3 reads CASSLTGSGTDTQYF. Written as DNA, the CDR3 is TGTGCCAGCAGTTTGACAGGTTCAGGCACAGATACGCAGTATTTT.

The chain carries TRBV18 and TRBJ2-3; maybe TRBD2 (6 bases). V gave up 6 bases and J gave up 2 bases, with 9 bases separating them. This CDR3 is built from 13 residues. In germline, CDR1 is KGHSH, CDR2 LQKENI. CDR3 in amino acids: CASSRGLTDTQYF. In DNA, the CDR3 is TGTGCCAGCTCTCGGGGACTCACAGATACGCAGTATTTT.

The chain carries TRBV6-5 and TRBJ1-2, with 7 bases identical to TRBD1. The trim removed 0 bases at V and 7 bases at J, leaving 8 bases unmatched. CDR1 and CDR2 from the germline V gene are MNHEY and SVGAGI. The CDR3 loop spans 15 amino acids. The CDR3 reads CASSYSEGAPAGYTF. DNA for the CDR3: TGTGCCAGCAGTTACTCGGAGGGGGCACCCGCTGGCTACACCTTC.

The V and J genes are TRBV5-6 and TRBJ1-1; unclear D gene. CDR1 and CDR2 from the germline V gene are SGHDT and YYEEEE. Trimming took 2 bases from V and 4 from J, leaving 6 bases between them. The CDR3 covers 12 residues. CDR3 sequence: CASSFTSTEAFF. The CDR3, as DNA: TGTGCCAGCAGCTTCACAAGCACTGAAGCTTTCTTT.

V is TRBV5-8 and J is TRBJ1-1; perhaps TRBD1 as D (5 bases). The CDR3 consists of 17 residues. Looked up from germline, CDR1 is SGHTS and CDR2 is YDEGEE. The V end lost 5 bases, the J end lost 4 bases, and 24 bases lay between the germline ends. For the CDR3, the DNA is TGTGCCAGCAGGAAGTTTTGGGGCGTGGAGCACCGCACTGAAGCTTTCTTT. This gives the protein CASRKFWGVEHRTEAFF.

The chain couples TRBV30 to TRBJ2-3, with D possibly being TRBD2 (5 bases). V lost 3 bases to trimming and J lost 11 bases, with 15 bases between them. Germline CDR1 GTSNPN, CDR2 SVGIG (reference sequence). This CDR3 is 12 amino acids long. The CDR3 reads CAWRVDYALQYF. CDR3 bases: TGTGCCTGGAGGGTAGACTACGCCTTGCAGTATTTT. The variable domain in full, with the rest retrieved from reference TRBV30 and TRBJ2-3, is SQTIHQWPATLVQPVGSPLSLECTVEGTSNPNLYWYRQAAGRGLQLLFYSVGIGQISSEVPQNLSASRPQDRQFILSSKKLLLSDSGFYLCAWRVDYALQYFGPGTRLTVL.

The J gene is TRBJ1-5, the V gene TRBV5-1; perhaps TRBD1 as D (5 bases). Germline V CDR1 and CDR2: SGHRS, YFSETQ. The CDR3 covers 16 residues. V lost 0 bases, J lost 0 bases, and 10 bases lay in between. Here the CDR3 reads CASSLEPGNSNQPQHF. CDR3 bases: TGCGCCAGCAGCTTGGAACCAGGGAATAGCAATCAGCCCCAGCATTTT. The full variable domain, completed using reference TRBV5-1 and TRBJ1-5, is KAGVTQTPRYLIKTRGQQVTLSCSPISGHRSVSWYQQTPGQGLQFLFEYFSETQRNKGNFPGRFSGRQFSNSRSEMNVSTLELGDSALYLCASSLEPGNSNQPQHFGDGTRLSIL.

The V call is TRBV11-2, the J call TRBJ1-1; D ambiguous. Trimming cost V 5 bases and J 1 base, with 11 bases left between them. This CDR3 has 14 amino acids. Germline values: CDR1 SGHAT, CDR2 FQNNGV. The CDR3 spells CASSPMSGNTEAFF. CDR3 DNA: TGTGCCAGCAGCCCGATGTCGGGGAACACTGAAGCTTTCTTT.

The chain uses TRBV6-5 and TRBJ1-3, with 7 bases matching TRBD1. Germline values: CDR1 MNHEY, CDR2 SVGAGI. V shed 4 bases, J shed 0 bases, and the junction held 3 bases outside the gene matches. This CDR3 spans 15 amino acids. The CDR3 reads CASSSGTDSGNTIYF. Here the CDR3 DNA reads TGTGCCAGCAGTTCCGGGACAGACTCTGGAAACACCATATATTTT.

V gene TRBV30 combines with J gene TRBJ1-2, with TRBD1 matching over 9 bases. With V trimmed by 4 bases and J by 8 bases, 8 bases remained unmatched. This CDR3 has 13 amino acids. From germline, CDR1 is GTSNPN and CDR2 SVGIG (reference sequence). As DNA, the CDR3 is TGTGCCTGGAACGGGGACAGGGTATCGGGCTACACCTTC. This sequence encodes CAWNGDRVSGYTF.

The chain couples TRBV2 to TRBJ2-7, with 9 bases lining up with TRBD1. Germline V gene data show CDR1 as SNHLY and CDR2 as FYNNEI. Losses at the gene ends were 1 base for V and 9 bases for J; bases not matched to a gene: 7. CDR3 length: 14 residues. The CDR3 nucleotides read TGTGCCAGCAGTGAAGGGACAGGGGCGCTTGGGCAGTACGTC. Its protein is CASSEGTGALGQYV.

The chain employs TRBV19 and TRBJ1-6, with D perhaps matching TRBD1 (5 bases). From germline, CDR1 is LNHDA and CDR2 SQIVND (reference sequence). The CDR3 sequence is 16 residues long. Deletions cut 1 base from V and 7 bases from J, with 14 bases between. Written as DNA, the CDR3 is TGTGCCAGTAGTATAGGGGTCCAGGGCTGGAATTCACCCCTCCACTTT. Residues: CASSIGVQGWNSPLHF.

The chain links TRBV30 to TRBJ1-4; no clear D. Deletions cut 2 bases from V and 2 bases from J, with 12 bases between. The CDR3 loop spans 15 amino acids. Germline V gives CDR1 GTSNPN, CDR2 SVGIG (reference sequence). This chain's CDR3 is CAWSPFRGTNEKLFF. In nucleotides, the CDR3 is TGTGCCTGGAGTCCATTTAGAGGGACTAATGAAAAACTGTTTTTT.

In its sample, this clone was seen a few times. The gene calls are TRBV2 and TRBJ2-6; D might be TRBD2 (5 bases). CDR1 is SNHLY, CDR2 FYNNEI, per germline. The CDR3 spans 11 residues. Trimming took off 3 bases at V and 15 bases at J, with 9 bases between the two ends. In nucleotides, the CDR3 is TGTGCCAGCAGTGATTGGACTGACCTGACTTTC. Encoded protein: CASSDWTDLTF.

V usage is TRBV6-5 and J usage is TRBJ2-2, with TRBD2 identical over 8 bases. The germline CDR1 and CDR2 sequences are MNHEY and SVGAGI. The length of the CDR3 is 14 residues. V lost 7 bases, J lost 5 bases, and 6 bases stayed unmatched. CDR3 bases: TGTGCCAGCAACCGGGGGGGCTGGACCGGGGAGCTGTTTTTT. This gives the protein CASNRGGWTGELFF.

This sequence joins TRBV7-2 and TRBJ1-5; tentative D call: TRBD1 (6 bases). Trimming left V 3 bases short and J 6 bases short, with 15 bases between. CDR1 is SGHTA, CDR2 FQGNSA, per germline. The CDR3 spans 15 residues. The CDR3 sequence is CASSLDSGGGQPQHF. The CDR3 DNA reads as TGTGCCAGCAGCTTGGATTCGGGGGGCGGTCAGCCCCAGCATTTT.

This rearrangement joins TRBV9 to TRBJ2-3; possible D gene TRBD2, 5 bases. The CDR3 runs 12 residues. The germline V gene encodes CDR1 SGDLS and CDR2 YYNGEE. V was cut by 2 bases and J by 6 bases, with 7 bases left in between. The CDR3 is CASSVDFDTQYF. CDR3 DNA: TGTGCCAGCAGCGTGGACTTTGATACGCAGTATTTT.

The chain couples TRBV5-6 to TRBJ2-1, with 9 bases aligning to TRBD2. The CDR3 length is 15 residues. J gave up 4 bases and V 1 base, and 3 bases lay outside the gene matches. From germline, CDR1 is SGHDT and CDR2 YYEEEE. The CDR3 DNA sequence: TGTGCCAGCAGCTTGACTAGCGGGCTTTACAATGAGCAGTTCTTC. Translating it yields CASSLTSGLYNEQFF. Using reference TRBV5-6 and TRBJ2-1 for the parts outside the CDR3, the full variable domain is DAGVTQSPTHLIKTRGQQVTLRCSPKSGHDTVSWYQQALGQGPQFIFQYYEEEERQRGNFPDRFSGHQFPNYSSELNVNALLLGDSALYLCASSLTSGLYNEQFFGPGTRLTVL.

With regard to this clone: At the DNA level, this CDR3 is encoded by other sequences in the same sample as well. The J gene is TRBJ1-5, the V gene TRBV7-8; D may be TRBD1 (6 bases). CDR1 is SGHVS, CDR2 FQNEAQ, per germline. Trimming left V 3 bases short and J 4 bases short, with 13 bases between. CDR3 length equals 15 residues. This CDR3 reads CASSFATGSNQPQHF. Here the CDR3 DNA reads TGTGCCAGCAGCTTCGCTACAGGGAGTAATCAGCCCCAGCATTTT.

This clone was recorded a few times. The chain combines TRBV7-9 with TRBJ2-5, with D maybe TRBD2 (6 bases). Looked up from germline, CDR1 is SEHNR and CDR2 is FQNEAQ (reference sequence). CDR3 length: 17 amino acids. V dropped 4 bases and J dropped 1 base, with 19 bases sitting between them. CDR3 protein: CASSSGVGGASQETQYF. As DNA, the CDR3 is TGTGCCAGCAGCTCCGGGGTGGGCGGGGCGTCCCAAGAGACCCAGTACTTC.

The chain carries TRBV9 and TRBJ2-1; perhaps TRBD2 as D (6 bases). Trimming removed 0 bases at V and 2 bases at J, with 12 bases between. This CDR3 is built from 16 residues. Germline CDR1 is SGDLS and CDR2 is YYNGEE. The CDR3 here is CASSVEGGVTYNEQFF. The CDR3 nucleotides are TGTGCCAGCAGCGTAGAGGGCGGGGTTACCTACAATGAGCAGTTCTTC.